Given below is one T cell receptor beta chain in context. Antigen specificity is unknown. The source of the sample is a study of cytomegalovirus exposure and HLA in healthy donors. Study outcomes and limitations: The authors listed some 160 TCR beta chains as cytomegalovirus-associated. When analyzed later, a missense DCLRE1C variant was found to be linked to TCR beta V- and J-gene trimming.

The CDR3 consists of 13 residues. The germline V and J ends were trimmed by 4 bases and 4 bases, with 8 bases remaining between them. Germline CDR1 and CDR2: SGDLS and YYNGEE. It was with 60 Vbeta and 13 Jbeta primers that the PCR ran. Measured with immunoSEQ multiplex PCR; TCRdb has only the in-frame clones, and not every one. This sample has 95,000 to 110,000 clones; over 9% occur once, and the top ten carry less than 6%. V and J are TRBV9 and TRBJ2-2; no definite D call. Sequencing was done on a sample of PBMCs. The clonotype originates from a man aged 40-50 years in good health and CMV-seropositive. The CDR3 DNA reads as TGTGCCAGCAGCCCCAGTGTCACCGGGGAGCTGTTTTTT. Translating gives CASSPSVTGELFF.